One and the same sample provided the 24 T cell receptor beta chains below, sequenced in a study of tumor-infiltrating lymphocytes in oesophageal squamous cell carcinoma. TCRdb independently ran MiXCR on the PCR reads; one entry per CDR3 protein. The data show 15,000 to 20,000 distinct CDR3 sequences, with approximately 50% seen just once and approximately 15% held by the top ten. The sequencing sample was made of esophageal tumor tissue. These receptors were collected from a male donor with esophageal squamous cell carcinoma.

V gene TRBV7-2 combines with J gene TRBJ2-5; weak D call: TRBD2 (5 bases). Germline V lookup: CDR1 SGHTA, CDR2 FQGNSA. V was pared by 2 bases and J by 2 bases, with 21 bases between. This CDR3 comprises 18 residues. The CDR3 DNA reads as TGTGCCAGCAGCTTAAAGGCCCCTACCGGGGTCGCACAAGAGACCCAGTACTTC. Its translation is CASSLKAPTGVAQETQYF.

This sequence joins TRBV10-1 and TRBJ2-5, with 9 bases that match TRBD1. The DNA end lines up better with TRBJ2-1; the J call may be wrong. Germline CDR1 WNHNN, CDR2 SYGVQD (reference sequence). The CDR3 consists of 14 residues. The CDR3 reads CASSEDATGGRQFF. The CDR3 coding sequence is TGCGCCAGCAGTGAGGATGCGACAGGGGGACGGCAGTTCTTC.

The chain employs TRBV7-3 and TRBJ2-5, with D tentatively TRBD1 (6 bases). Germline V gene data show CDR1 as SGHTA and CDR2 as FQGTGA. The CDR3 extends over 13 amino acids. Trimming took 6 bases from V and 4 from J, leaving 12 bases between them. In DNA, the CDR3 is TGTGCCAGCAGTAGGGGGAAGGGAGAGACCCAGTACTTC. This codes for CASSRGKGETQYF.

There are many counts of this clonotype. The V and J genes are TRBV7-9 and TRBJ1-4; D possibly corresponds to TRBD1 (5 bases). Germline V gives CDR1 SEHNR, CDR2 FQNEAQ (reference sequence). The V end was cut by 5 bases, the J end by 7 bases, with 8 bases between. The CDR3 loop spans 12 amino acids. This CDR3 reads CASSRDGEKLFF. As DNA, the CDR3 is TGTGCCAGCAGCCGGGACGGTGAAAAACTGTTTTTT.

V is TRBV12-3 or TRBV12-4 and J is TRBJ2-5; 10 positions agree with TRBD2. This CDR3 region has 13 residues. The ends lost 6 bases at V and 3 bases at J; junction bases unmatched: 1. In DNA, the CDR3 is TGTGCCAGCAGAGCGGGAGGGGAAGAGACCCAGTACTTC. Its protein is CASRAGGEETQYF.

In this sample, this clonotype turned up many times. CDR3 DNA: TGTGCCAGCAGCCCCTTCGAGGGGGGGCCGTACGAGCAGTACTTC. It yields the protein CASSPFEGGPYEQYF. The J gene is TRBJ2-7, the V gene TRBV7-2; perhaps TRBD2 as D (7 bases). The CDR3 has 15 residues. CDR1 is SGHTA and CDR2 is FQGNSA in the germline V gene. The V and J ends lost 5 bases and 4 bases respectively, with 18 bases between them.

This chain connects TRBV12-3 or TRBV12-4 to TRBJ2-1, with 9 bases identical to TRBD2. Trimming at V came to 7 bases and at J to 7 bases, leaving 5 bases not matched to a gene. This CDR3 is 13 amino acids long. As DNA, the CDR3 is TGTGCCAGCAACCAGCGGGAGGCTAATGAGCAGTTCTTC. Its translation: CASNQREANEQFF.

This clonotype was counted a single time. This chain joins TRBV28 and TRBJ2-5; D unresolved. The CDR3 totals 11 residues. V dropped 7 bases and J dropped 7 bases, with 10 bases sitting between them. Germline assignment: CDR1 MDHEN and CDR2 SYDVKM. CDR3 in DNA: TGTGCCAGCACTCTTGGGGTGACCCAGTACTTC. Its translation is CASTLGVTQYF.

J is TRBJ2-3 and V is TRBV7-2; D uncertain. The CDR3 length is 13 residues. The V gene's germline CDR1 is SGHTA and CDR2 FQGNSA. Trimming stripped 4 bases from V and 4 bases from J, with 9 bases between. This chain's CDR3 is CASSSSGPDTQYF. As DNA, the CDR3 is TGTGCCAGCAGCTCCTCAGGTCCAGATACGCAGTATTTT.

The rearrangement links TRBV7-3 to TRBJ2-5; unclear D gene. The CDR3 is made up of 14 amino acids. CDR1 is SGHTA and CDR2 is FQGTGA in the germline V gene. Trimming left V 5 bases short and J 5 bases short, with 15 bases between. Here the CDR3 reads CASSPRAGAETQYF. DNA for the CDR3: TGTGCCAGCAGCCCCCGAGCCGGAGCGGAGACCCAGTACTTC.

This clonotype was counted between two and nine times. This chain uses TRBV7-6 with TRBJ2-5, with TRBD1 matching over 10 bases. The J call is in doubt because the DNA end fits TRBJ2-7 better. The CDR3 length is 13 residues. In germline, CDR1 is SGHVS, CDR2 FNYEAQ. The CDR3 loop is CASSWGQGYEQYF. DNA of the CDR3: TGTGCCAGCAGCTGGGGACAGGGGTACGAGCAGTACTTC.

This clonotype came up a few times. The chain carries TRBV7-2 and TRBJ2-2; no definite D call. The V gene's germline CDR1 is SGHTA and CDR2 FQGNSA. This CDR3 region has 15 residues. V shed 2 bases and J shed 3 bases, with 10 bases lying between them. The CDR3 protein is CASSLSYEYTGELFF. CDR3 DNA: TGTGCCAGCAGCTTATCCTATGAATACACCGGGGAGCTGTTTTTT.

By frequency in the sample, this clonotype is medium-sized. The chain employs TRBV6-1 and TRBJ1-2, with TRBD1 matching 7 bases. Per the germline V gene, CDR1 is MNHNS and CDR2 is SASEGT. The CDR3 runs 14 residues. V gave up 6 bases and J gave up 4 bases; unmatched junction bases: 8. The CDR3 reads CASRNPGQSYGYTF. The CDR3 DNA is TGTGCCAGCAGAAACCCGGGACAGAGCTATGGCTACACCTTC.

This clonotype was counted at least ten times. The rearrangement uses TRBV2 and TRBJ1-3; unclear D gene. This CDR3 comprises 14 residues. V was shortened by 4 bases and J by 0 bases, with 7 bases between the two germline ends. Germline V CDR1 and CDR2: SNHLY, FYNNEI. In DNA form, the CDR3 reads TGTGCCAGCAGTGTGCAGAGCTCTGGAAACACCATATATTTT. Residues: CASSVQSSGNTIYF.

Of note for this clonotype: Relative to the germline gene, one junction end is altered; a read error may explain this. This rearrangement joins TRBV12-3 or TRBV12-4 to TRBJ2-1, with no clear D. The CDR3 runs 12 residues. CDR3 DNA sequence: TGTGCCAGCAGTTTATGGTCTAATGAGCAATTCTTC. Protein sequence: CASSLWSNEQFF.

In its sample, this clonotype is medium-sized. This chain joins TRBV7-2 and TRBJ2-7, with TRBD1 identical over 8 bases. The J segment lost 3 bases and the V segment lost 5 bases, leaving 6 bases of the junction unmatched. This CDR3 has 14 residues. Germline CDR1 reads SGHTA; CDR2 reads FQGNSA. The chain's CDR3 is CASSQLGQGYEQYF. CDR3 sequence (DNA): TGTGCCAGCAGCCAACTCGGACAGGGCTACGAGCAGTACTTC.

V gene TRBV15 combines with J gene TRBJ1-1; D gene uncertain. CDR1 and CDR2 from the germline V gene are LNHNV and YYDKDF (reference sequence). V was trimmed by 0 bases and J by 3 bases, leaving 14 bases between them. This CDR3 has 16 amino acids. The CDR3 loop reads CATSRDGWTTDTEAFF. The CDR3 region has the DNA TGTGCCACCAGCAGAGATGGTTGGACCACCGACACTGAAGCTTTCTTT.

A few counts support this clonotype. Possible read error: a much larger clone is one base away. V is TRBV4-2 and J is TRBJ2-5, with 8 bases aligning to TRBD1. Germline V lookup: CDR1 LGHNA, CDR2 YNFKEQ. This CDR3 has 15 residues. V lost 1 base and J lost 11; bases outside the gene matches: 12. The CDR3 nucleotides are TGTGCCAGCAGCCAAGGACAGGGGTCCTACAATGAGCAGTACTTC. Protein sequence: CASSQGQGSYNEQYF.

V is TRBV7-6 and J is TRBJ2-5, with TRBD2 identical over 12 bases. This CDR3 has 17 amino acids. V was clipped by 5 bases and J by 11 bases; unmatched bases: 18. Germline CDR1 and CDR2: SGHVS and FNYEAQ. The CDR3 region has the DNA TGTGCCAGCAGCCCTAGCCCTAGCGGGAGGGCCATCAATGAGCAGTACTTC. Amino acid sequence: CASSPSPSGRAINEQYF.

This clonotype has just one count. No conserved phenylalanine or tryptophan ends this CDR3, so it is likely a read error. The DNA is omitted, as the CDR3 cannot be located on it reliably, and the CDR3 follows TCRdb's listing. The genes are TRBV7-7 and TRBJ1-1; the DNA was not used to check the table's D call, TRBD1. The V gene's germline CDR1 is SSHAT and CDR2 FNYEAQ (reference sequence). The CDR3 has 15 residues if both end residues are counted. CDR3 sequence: CASSFGGGMSSSSAP.

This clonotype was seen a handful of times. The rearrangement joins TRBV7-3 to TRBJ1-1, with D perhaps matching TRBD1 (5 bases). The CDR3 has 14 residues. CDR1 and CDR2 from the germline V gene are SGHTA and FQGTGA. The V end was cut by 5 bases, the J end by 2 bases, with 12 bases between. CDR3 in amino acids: CASSPGRGNTEAFF. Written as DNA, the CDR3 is TGTGCCAGCAGCCCAGGGAGGGGAAACACTGAAGCTTTCTTT.

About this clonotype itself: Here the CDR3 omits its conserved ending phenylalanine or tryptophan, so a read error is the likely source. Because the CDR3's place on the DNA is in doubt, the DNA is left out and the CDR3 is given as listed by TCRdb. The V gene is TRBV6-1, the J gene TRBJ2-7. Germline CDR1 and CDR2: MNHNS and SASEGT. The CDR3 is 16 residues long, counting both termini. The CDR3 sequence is CASSEGLRSNEQFFGS.

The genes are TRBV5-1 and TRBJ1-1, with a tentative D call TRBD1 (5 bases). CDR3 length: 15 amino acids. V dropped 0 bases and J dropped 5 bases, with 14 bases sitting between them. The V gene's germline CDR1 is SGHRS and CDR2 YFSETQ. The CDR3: CASSLARGGDTEAFF. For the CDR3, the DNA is TGCGCCAGCAGCTTGGCCCGAGGAGGGGATACTGAAGCTTTCTTT. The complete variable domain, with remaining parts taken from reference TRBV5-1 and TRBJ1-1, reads KAGVTQTPRYLIKTRGQQVTLSCSPISGHRSVSWYQQTPGQGLQFLFEYFSETQRNKGNFPGRFSGRQFSNSRSEMNVSTLELGDSALYLCASSLARGGDTEAFFGQGTRLTVV.

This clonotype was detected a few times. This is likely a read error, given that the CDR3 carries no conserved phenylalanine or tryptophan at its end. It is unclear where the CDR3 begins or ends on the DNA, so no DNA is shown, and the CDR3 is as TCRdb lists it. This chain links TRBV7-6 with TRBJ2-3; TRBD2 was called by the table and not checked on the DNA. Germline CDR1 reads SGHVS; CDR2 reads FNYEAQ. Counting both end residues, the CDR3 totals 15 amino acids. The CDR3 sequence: CASSLVLSYEQYFGP.